This TCR beta chain derives from a study of T cell responses to AZD1222 COVID-19 vaccine. General study results and limits: Only six people who got AZD1222 tested seropositive at baseline. Rises in breadth and depth of Spike-specific TCRs came after two AZD1222 doses.

This clone was detected a few times. Its antigen remains unknown. Germline CDR1 and CDR2: LNHNV and YYDKDF (reference sequence). V was shortened by 0 bases and J by 2 bases, with 17 bases between the two germline ends. The CDR3 is 18 amino acids. The protocol was immunoSEQ multiplex PCR, while the TCRdb copy is restricted to in-frame clones and leaves out a portion. The sample shows approximately 150,000 clones, more than 85% of them seen only once. Pooling of second doses given at about 4 or about 12 weeks was done. This TCR was recovered from an adult who received the AZD1222 COVID-19 vaccine. The sequenced sample was peripheral blood, obtained 28 days after the second AZD1222 dose. The chain combines TRBV15 with TRBJ2-4, with a weak D call TRBD1 (5 bases). The CDR3 region is CATSRDTAQGISKNIQYF. The CDR3 DNA is TGTGCCACCAGCAGAGATACGGCTCAGGGAATATCCAAAAACATTCAGTACTTC.